The 23 T cell receptor beta chains reported below all come from one sample, sequenced in a study of cytomegalovirus exposure and HLA in healthy donors. A multiplex PCR was run with 60 Vbeta primers and 13 Jbeta primers. Assay: immunoSEQ multiplex PCR; the TCRdb copy retains only in-frame clones and omits some. Seen here are around 250,000 clones, nearly 95% observed once, and the top ten hold 1.5% to 2%. Sequencing was performed on PBMCs. Source of these receptors: a girl under 10 years old in good health and CMV-seronegative.

The V call is TRBV7-6, the J call TRBJ2-1, with 9 bases lining up with TRBD2. The CDR3 has 16 amino acids. From germline, CDR1 is SGHVS and CDR2 FNYEAQ. Trimming at V came to 1 base and at J to 5 bases, leaving 6 bases not matched to a gene. The DNA for the CDR3 is TGTGCCAGCAGCTTAGGGGCGGGAGGGCCGAACAATGAGCAGTTCTTC. Protein product: CASSLGAGGPNNEQFF.

This chain uses TRBV7-2 with TRBJ2-7; unclear D gene. V was clipped by 0 bases and J by 5 bases, with 11 bases between them. There are 14 residues in the CDR3. Germline values: CDR1 SGHTA, CDR2 FQGNSA. The CDR3 nucleotides read TGTGCCAGCAGCTTAGCCATGCGGTTCCACGAGCAGTACTTC. Translating it yields CASSLAMRFHEQYF.

This clone was observed a handful of times. V usage is TRBV5-4 and J usage is TRBJ1-1; D gene uncertain. Trimming took off 2 bases at V and 6 bases at J, with 14 bases between the two ends. Germline loops: CDR1 SGHNT, CDR2 YYREEE (reference sequence). The CDR3 contains 14 residues. The CDR3 here is CASSLPLSGAEAFF. In DNA form, the CDR3 reads TGTGCCAGCAGCTTACCCCTGAGCGGGGCTGAAGCTTTCTTT. Based on the CDR3 plus reference TRBV5-4 and TRBJ1-1, the full variable domain is ETGVTQSPTHLIKTRGQQVTLRCSSQSGHNTVSWYQQALGQGPQFIFQYYREEENGRGNFPPRFSGLQFPNYSSELNVNALELDDSALYLCASSLPLSGAEAFFGQGTRLTVV.

This chain uses TRBV6-6 with TRBJ2-3, with 10 nucleotides matching TRBD2. This CDR3 region has 16 residues. V was pared by 4 bases and J by 3 bases, with 7 bases of the junction left unmatched. Germline V gives CDR1 MNHNY, CDR2 SVGAGI (reference sequence). CDR3 nucleotides: TGTGCCAGCAGTTTATTTCTAGCGGGGGTTACAGATACGCAGTATTTT. Residues: CASSLFLAGVTDTQYF.

Only one count was recorded for this clone. The genes are TRBV9 and TRBJ2-1; perhaps TRBD2 as D (5 bases). The ends were cut back, 3 bases at V and 10 bases at J, with 20 bases in the middle. Germline assignment: CDR1 SGDLS and CDR2 YYNGEE. The CDR3 spans 15 residues. The CDR3 loop reads CASSAGILVPAEQFF. The CDR3 coding sequence is TGTGCCAGCAGCGCCGGAATACTAGTTCCGGCAGAGCAGTTCTTC.

The rearrangement joins TRBV6-5 to TRBJ2-2, with 8 bases identical to TRBD1. Germline V lookup: CDR1 MNHEY, CDR2 SVGAGI. This CDR3 is built from 15 residues. J gave up 5 bases and V 5 bases, and 7 bases lay outside the gene matches. In nucleotides, the CDR3 is TGTGCCAGCAGTCCAGGGGGCTTGGGGACCGGGGAGCTGTTTTTT. Its protein product is CASSPGGLGTGELFF.

V gene TRBV7-2 combines with J gene TRBJ2-7; 9 bases map to TRBD1. The CDR3 has 14 residues. V shed 4 bases and J 4 bases; nucleotides not matched to a gene: 5. Per germline, CDR1 SGHTA and CDR2 FQGNSA. The CDR3 spells CASSSTGGPYEQYF. The CDR3 nucleotides read TGTGCCAGCAGCTCTACAGGGGGCCCTTACGAGCAGTACTTC.

This chain connects TRBV4-1 to TRBJ1-4; tentative D call: TRBD1 (6 bases). Germline CDR1 and CDR2: MGHRA and YSYEKL. Trimming left V 4 bases short and J 8 bases short, with 20 bases between. The CDR3 is made up of 16 amino acids. The CDR3 is CASSRDLSGHLEKLFF. In DNA form, the CDR3 reads TGCGCCAGCAGCCGAGATCTGTCGGGACATCTGGAAAAACTGTTTTTT.

The V call is TRBV30, the J call TRBJ2-1, with D hard to call. V gave up 7 bases and J gave up 8 bases, with 9 bases separating them. In germline, CDR1 is GTSNPN, CDR2 SVGIG (reference sequence). The CDR3 is 10 residues long. CDR3 DNA sequence: TGTGCCTTTTCCACGGATGAGCAGTTCTTC. Amino acid sequence: CAFSTDEQFF.

The rearrangement joins TRBV29-1 to TRBJ2-1, with 10 bases lining up with TRBD2. This CDR3 spans 14 amino acids. Germline assignment: CDR1 SQVTM and CDR2 ANQGSEA. With V trimmed by 4 bases and J by 8 bases, 8 bases remained unmatched. The CDR3 is CSVAGSGRGDEQFF. For the CDR3, the DNA is TGCAGCGTTGCTGGGAGCGGGAGGGGGGATGAGCAGTTCTTC.

The rearrangement joins TRBV6-5 to TRBJ1-3; TRBD1 might be the D (6 bases). Per germline, CDR1 MNHEY and CDR2 SVGAGI. This CDR3 region has 15 residues. V was cut by 5 bases and J by 1 base, with 12 bases left in between. CDR3 nucleotide sequence: TGTGCCAGCAGTCCAACAGGGATGTCTGGAAACACCATATATTTT. It codes for CASSPTGMSGNTIYF.

This clone was detected a few times. This chain links TRBV6-5 with TRBJ1-5; TRBD1 matches 9 bases. The germline CDR1 and CDR2 sequences are MNHEY and SVGAGI. The CDR3 length is 13 residues. V shed 8 bases, J shed 1 base, and the junction held 0 bases outside the gene matches. The CDR3 region has the DNA TGTGCCAGCGGGACAGGGAGCAATCAGCCCCAGCATTTT. Translated, it gives CASGTGSNQPQHF.

The rearrangement uses TRBV5-1 and TRBJ2-2, with 9 bases aligning to TRBD2. CDR3 length equals 16 residues. Germline values: CDR1 SGHRS, CDR2 YFSETQ. V dropped 0 bases and J dropped 7; count of bases not matched to a gene: 7. This CDR3 is CASSLATSGGVGELFF. The CDR3 DNA reads as TGCGCCAGCAGCTTGGCGACTAGCGGTGGGGTCGGGGAGCTGTTTTTT.

The chain joins TRBV27 to TRBJ1-2; 8 bases match TRBD1. V shed 6 bases and J 4 bases; nucleotides not matched to a gene: 4. The CDR3 contains 13 residues. The germline V gene has CDR1 MNHEY and CDR2 SMNVEV (reference sequence). The DNA for the CDR3 is TGTGCCAGCAGGTCGGACAGGGTCTATGGCTACACCTTC. It specifies CASRSDRVYGYTF.

The chain recombines TRBV28 with TRBJ2-5, with 8 bases identical to TRBD1. This CDR3 spans 14 amino acids. V was clipped by 11 bases and J by 2 bases; unmatched bases: 10. Germline CDR1 reads MDHEN; CDR2 reads SYDVKM. This CDR3 reads CASQDRDLQETQYF. The CDR3 nucleotides are TGTGCCTCCCAGGACAGGGATTTACAAGAGACCCAGTACTTC.

CDR3 sequence: CASSTGTGYGYTF. CDR3 sequence (DNA): TGTGCCAGCAGCACCGGGACAGGCTATGGCTACACCTTC. The chain combines TRBV11-2 with TRBJ1-2, with 8 bases that match TRBD1. V was clipped by 5 bases and J by 4 bases; unmatched bases: 3. Germline lookup yields CDR1 SGHAT and CDR2 FQNNGV. The CDR3 contains 13 residues. Together with reference TRBV11-2 and TRBJ1-2, the CDR3 gives the full variable domain: EAGVAQSPRYKIIEKRQSVAFWCNPISGHATLYWYQQILGQGPKLLIQFQNNGVVDDSQLPKDRFSAERLKGVDSTLKIQPAKLEDSAVYLCASSTGTGYGYTFGSGTRLTVV.

V gene TRBV28 combines with J gene TRBJ1-6, with 9 positions matching TRBD1. The germline CDR1 and CDR2 sequences are MDHEN and SYDVKM. The CDR3 is made up of 14 amino acids. The J segment lost 10 bases and the V segment lost 9 bases, leaving 10 bases of the junction unmatched. In DNA, the CDR3 is TGTGCCAGTCTACGCTGGACAGGGGACTCACCCCTCCACTTT. Its translation: CASLRWTGDSPLHF.

This chain links TRBV27 with TRBJ1-1; D perhaps matches TRBD1 (5 bases). Trimming stripped 6 bases from V and 1 base from J, with 9 bases between. This CDR3 is 13 amino acids long. Looked up from germline, CDR1 is MNHEY and CDR2 is SMNVEV (reference sequence). CDR3 nucleotide sequence: TGTGCCAGCAGCGACAGTCCGAACACTGAAGCTTTCTTT. Residues: CASSDSPNTEAFF.

This clone was counted a single time. This chain joins TRBV19 and TRBJ2-7, with 10 bases lining up with TRBD2. Germline-derived CDR1 and CDR2 are LNHDA and SQIVND (reference sequence). V shed 6 bases, J shed 0 bases, and the junction held 8 bases outside the gene matches. This CDR3 region has 16 residues. This CDR3 reads CASSRLAGGNSYEQYF. The CDR3 DNA follows: TGTGCCAGTAGCAGATTAGCGGGAGGAAACTCCTACGAGCAGTACTTC.

This clone was detected only once. V gene TRBV7-9 combines with J gene TRBJ1-5; D is undetermined. Germline lookup yields CDR1 SEHNR and CDR2 FQNEAQ (reference sequence). The V end was cut by 9 bases, the J end by 5 bases, with 11 bases between. This CDR3 is built from 12 residues. DNA of the CDR3: TGTGCCAGTGCGGGTCCGGATCAGCCCCAGCATTTT. It codes for CASAGPDQPQHF.

CDR3 amino acids: CASSFRQGYWDEQFF. DNA of the CDR3: TGTGCCAGCAGCTTCCGACAGGGATATTGGGATGAGCAGTTCTTC. The rearrangement uses TRBV7-2 and TRBJ2-1, with 7 bases fitting TRBD1. Germline V gene sequence: CDR1 SGHTA, CDR2 FQGNSA. V lost 3 bases, J lost 8 bases, and 10 bases stayed unmatched. CDR3 length equals 15 residues.

The chain is built from TRBV7-4 and TRBJ2-1; 11 bases agree with TRBD1. The germline gives CDR1 SGHVT, CDR2 SQSDAQ. V was clipped by 0 bases and J by 2 bases; unmatched bases: 3. The CDR3 length is 17 residues. The CDR3 region has the DNA TGTGCCAGCAGCTTAGCGCCGGGACAGGGGGCCTACAATGAGCAGTTCTTC. Protein product: CASSLAPGQGAYNEQFF.

This sequence joins TRBV11-3 and TRBJ2-3; maybe TRBD2 (6 bases). V was trimmed by 5 bases and J by 2 bases, leaving 14 bases between them. This CDR3 has 15 residues. CDR1 and CDR2 (germline): SGHNT, YENEEA. The CDR3 loop is CASSLGGAPTDTQYF. The CDR3 bases are TGTGCCAGCAGCCTCGGGGGTGCCCCCACAGATACGCAGTATTTT.